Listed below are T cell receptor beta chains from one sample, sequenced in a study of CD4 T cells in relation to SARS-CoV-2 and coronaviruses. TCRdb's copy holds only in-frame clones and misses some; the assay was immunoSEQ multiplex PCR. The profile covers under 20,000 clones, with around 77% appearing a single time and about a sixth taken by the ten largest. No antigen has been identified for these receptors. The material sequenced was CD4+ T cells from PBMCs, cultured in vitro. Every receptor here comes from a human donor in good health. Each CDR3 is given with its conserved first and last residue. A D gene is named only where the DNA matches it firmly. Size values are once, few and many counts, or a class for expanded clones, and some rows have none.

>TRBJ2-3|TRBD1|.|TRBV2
TGTGCCAGCAGGGCGGGGACAGGGTGGGACACAGATACGCAGTATTTT
CASRAGTGWDTDTQYF
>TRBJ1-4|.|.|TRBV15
TGTGCCACCAGCACAAGGGGCGGGCGTTATGAAAAACTGTTTTTT
CATSTRGGRYEKLFF
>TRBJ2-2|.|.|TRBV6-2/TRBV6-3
TGTGCCAGCATCCCCCAGTCTGGCCAGGGGAACACCGGGGAGCTGTTTTTT
CASIPQSGQGNTGELFF
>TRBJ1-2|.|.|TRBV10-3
TGTGCCATCAGTGTACAGGACAGCATCTATGGCTACACCTTC
CAISVQDSIYGYTF
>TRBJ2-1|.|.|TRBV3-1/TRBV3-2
TGTGCCAGCAGCTACAGCCACAATGAGCAGTTCTTC
CASSYSHNEQFF
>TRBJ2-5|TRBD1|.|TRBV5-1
TGCGCCAGCAGCTTCACAGGGGGCCAAGAGACCCAGTACTTC
CASSFTGGQETQYF
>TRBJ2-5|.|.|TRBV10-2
TGCGCCAGCAGTGATGAGGGAATCCGGGAGACCCAGTACTTC
CASSDEGIRETQYF
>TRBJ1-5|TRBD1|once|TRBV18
TGTGCCAGCTCACCAGGGACAGGCCCTGGTCATCAGCCCCAGCATTTT
CASSPGTGPGHQPQHF
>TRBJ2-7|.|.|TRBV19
TGTGCCAGTCGTGGAGGGAACTACGAGCAGTACTTC
CASRGGNYEQYF
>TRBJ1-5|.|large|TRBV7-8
TGTGCCAGCAGCTTAGATCCCGGGGCCCCGGCCCAGCATTTT
CASSLDPGAPAQHF
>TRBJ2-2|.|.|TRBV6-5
TGTGCCAGCAGGGCCTTTACGGGGACCGGGGAGCTGTTTTTT
CASRAFTGTGELFF
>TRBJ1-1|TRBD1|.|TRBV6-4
TGTGCCAGCAGTCCGGGACAGGGCCGGGTTGGGAACACTGAAGCTTTCTTT
CASSPGQGRVGNTEAFF
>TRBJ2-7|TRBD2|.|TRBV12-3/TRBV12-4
TGTGCCACTGCCTTGGCGGGGGTTTACGAGCAGTACTTC
CATALAGVYEQYF
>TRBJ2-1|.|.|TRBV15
TGTGCCACCAGCAGTAGTTTAGCAGCATTTAACAATGAGCAGTTCTTC
CATSSSLAAFNNEQFF
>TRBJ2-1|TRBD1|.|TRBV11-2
TGTGCCAGCAGGAGGACAGGGGAGAATGAGCAGTTCTTC
CASRRTGENEQFF
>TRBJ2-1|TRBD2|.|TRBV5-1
TGCGCCAGCAGCTCTAGCGGGGGGAGCTCCTACAATGAGCAGTTCTTC
CASSSSGGSSYNEQFF
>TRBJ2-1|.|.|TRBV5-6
TGTGCCAGCAGCCCGGAGGGTCCGGGTAGCTCCTACAATGAGCAGTTCTTC
CASSPEGPGSSYNEQFF
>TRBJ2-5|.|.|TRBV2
TGTGCCAGCAGTGCAGACGAGACCCAGTACTTC
CASSADETQYF
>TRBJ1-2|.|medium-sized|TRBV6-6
TGTGCCAGCAGTTACGGATGGGTGGAAGGCTACACCTTC
CASSYGWVEGYTF
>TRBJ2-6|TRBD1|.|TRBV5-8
TGTGCCAGCAGCTTGGGGACAGGGAATAGTGGGGCCAACGTCCTGACTTTC
CASSLGTGNSGANVLTF
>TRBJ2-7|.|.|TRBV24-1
TGTGCCACCAGTGATCGCGCAGGCCGCTTTAACGAGCAGTACTTC
CATSDRAGRFNEQYF
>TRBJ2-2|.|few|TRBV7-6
TGTGCCAGCAGCTTAGTTGGCAGCTACACCGGGGAGCTGTTTTTT
CASSLVGSYTGELFF
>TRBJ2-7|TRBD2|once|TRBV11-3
TGTGCCAGCAGCATGACTAGCGGGAGCTCCTACGAGCAGTACTTC
CASSMTSGSSYEQYF
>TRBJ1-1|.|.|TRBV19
TGTGCCAGTAGTATAGATTGGCAGATCACTGAAGCTTTCTTT
CASSIDWQITEAFF
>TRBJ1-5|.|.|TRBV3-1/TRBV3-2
TGTGCCAGCAGCCACAGCCCCGGAGGTGGTGATCAGCCCCAGCATTTT
CASSHSPGGGDQPQHF
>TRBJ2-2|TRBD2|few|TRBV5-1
TGCGCCAGCAGCCCGGAGGGACTAGCGGTCACCGGGGAGCTGTTTTTT
CASSPEGLAVTGELFF
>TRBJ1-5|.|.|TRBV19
TGTGCCAGTAGTACCGGGACGGACTACGGGCAGCCCCAGCATTTT
CASSTGTDYGQPQHF
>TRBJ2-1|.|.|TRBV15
TGTGCCACCAGCCCTAACGACAGGAGCTCCTACAATGAGCAGTTCTTC
CATSPNDRSSYNEQFF
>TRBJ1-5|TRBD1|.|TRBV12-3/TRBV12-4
TGTGCCAGCAATTCAGGGGGTTTGCAGCCCCAGCATTTT
CASNSGGLQPQHF
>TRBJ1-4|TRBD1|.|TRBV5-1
TGCGCCAGCAGTTTAGGGGGCTTCAATGAAAAACTGTTTTTT
CASSLGGFNEKLFF
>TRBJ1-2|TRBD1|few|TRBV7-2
TGTGCCAGCAGAAACCAGGGACAGGGGGTCTATGGCTACACCTTC
CASRNQGQGVYGYTF
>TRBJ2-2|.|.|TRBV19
TGTGCCAGTACTAACTGGGGGTTTGGCACCGGGGAGCTGTTTTTT
CASTNWGFGTGELFF
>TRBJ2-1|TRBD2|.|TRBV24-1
TGTGCCACCAGCCTTCCGGGAGGGGCGGGGCAGTTCTTC
CATSLPGGAGQFF
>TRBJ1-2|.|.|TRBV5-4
TGTGCCAGCACCCTTGGGGTTACAGGGCAAGATATCAACTATGGCTACACCTTC
CASTLGVTGQDINYGYTF
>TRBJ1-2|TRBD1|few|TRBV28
TGTGCCAGCAGTCGACAGGGCGTAGCAGGCTACACCTTC
CASSRQGVAGYTF
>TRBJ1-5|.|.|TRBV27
TGTGCCAGCCCCGTCCGGTTGCCCGGTCAGCCCCAGCATTTT
CASPVRLPGQPQHF